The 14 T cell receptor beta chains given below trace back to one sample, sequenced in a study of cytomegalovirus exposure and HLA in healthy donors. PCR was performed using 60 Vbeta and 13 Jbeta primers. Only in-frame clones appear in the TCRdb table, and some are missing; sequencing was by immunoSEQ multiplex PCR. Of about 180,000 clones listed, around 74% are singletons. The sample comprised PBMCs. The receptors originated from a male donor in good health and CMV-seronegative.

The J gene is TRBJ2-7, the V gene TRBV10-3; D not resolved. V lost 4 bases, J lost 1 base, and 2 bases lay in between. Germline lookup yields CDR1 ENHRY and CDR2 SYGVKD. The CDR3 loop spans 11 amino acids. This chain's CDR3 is CAISASYEQYF. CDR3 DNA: TGTGCCATCAGTGCGTCCTACGAGCAGTACTTC.

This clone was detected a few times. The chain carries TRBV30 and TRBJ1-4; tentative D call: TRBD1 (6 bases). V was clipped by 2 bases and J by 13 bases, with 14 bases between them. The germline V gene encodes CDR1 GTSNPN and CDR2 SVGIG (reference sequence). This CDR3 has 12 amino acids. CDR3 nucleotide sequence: TGTGCCTGGAGTAACGACAGGAACCGACTGTTTTTT. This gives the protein CAWSNDRNRLFF.

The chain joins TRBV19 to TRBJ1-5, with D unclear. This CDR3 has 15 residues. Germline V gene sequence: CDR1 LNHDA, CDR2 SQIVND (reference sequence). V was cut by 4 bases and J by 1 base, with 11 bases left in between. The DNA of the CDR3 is TGTGCCAGTAGTAGAGACCGGGGAAGCAATCAGCCCCAGCATTTT. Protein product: CASSRDRGSNQPQHF. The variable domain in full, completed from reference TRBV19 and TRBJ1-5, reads DGGITQSPKYLFRKEGQNVTLSCEQNLNHDAMYWYRQDPGQGLRLIYYSQIVNDFQKGDIAEGYSVSREKKESFPLTVTSAQKNPTAFYLCASSRDRGSNQPQHFGDGTRLSIL.

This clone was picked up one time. The CDR3 DNA is TGTGCCACCAGGGACAGGGAAATTGATATGAATGAGCAGTTCTTC. The encoded protein is CATRDREIDMNEQFF. This sequence joins TRBV19 and TRBJ2-1, with 9 bases lining up with TRBD1. The germline CDR1 and CDR2 sequences are LNHDA and SQIVND (reference sequence). The CDR3 runs 15 residues. The trim removed 10 bases at V and 7 bases at J, leaving 14 bases unmatched.

CDR3 residues: CASSKSGETQYF. CDR3 coding DNA: TGTGCCAGCAGCAAATCGGGAGAGACCCAGTACTTC. The J gene is TRBJ2-5, the V gene TRBV21-1; the D call in the table, TRBD2, was not verified against the DNA. TRBV21-1 is assigned pseudogene status. The CDR3 length is 12 residues.

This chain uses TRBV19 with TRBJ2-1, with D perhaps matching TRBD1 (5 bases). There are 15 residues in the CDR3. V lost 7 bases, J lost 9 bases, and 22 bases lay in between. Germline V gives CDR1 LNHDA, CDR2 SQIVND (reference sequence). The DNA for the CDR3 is TGTGCCAGTAAGGGGCAGGCGCTACCGCGCGGTGAGCAGTTCTTC. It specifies CASKGQALPRGEQFF.

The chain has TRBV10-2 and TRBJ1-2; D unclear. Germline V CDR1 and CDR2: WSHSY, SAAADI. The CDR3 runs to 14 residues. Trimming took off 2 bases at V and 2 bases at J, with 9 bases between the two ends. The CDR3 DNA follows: TGCGCCAGCAGTGAGCGGGGAGGGAACTATGGCTACACCTTC. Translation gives CASSERGGNYGYTF.

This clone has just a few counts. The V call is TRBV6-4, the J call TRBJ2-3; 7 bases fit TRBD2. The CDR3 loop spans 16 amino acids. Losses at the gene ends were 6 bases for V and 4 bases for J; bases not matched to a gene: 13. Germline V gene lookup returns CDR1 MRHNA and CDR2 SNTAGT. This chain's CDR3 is CASSAGDSTGPDTQYF. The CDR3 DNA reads TGTGCCAGCAGCGCGGGGGACTCTACGGGGCCAGATACGCAGTATTTT.

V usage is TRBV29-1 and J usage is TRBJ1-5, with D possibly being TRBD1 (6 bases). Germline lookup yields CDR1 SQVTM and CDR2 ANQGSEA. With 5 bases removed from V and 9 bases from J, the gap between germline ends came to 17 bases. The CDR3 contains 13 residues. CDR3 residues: CSVSTGESRPQHF. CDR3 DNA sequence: TGCAGCGTTTCGACAGGTGAATCGCGGCCCCAGCATTTT. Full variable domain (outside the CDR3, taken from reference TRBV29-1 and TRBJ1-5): SAVISQKPSRDICQRGTSLTIQCQVDSQVTMMFWYRQQPGQSLTLIATANQGSEATYESGFVIDKFPISRPNLTFSTLTVSNMSPEDSSIYLCSVSTGESRPQHFGDGTRLSIL.

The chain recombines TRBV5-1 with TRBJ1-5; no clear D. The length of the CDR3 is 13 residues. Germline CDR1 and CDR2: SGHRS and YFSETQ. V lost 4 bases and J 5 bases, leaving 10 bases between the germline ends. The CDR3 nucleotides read TGCGCCAGCAGCAGAGACACTGATCAGCCCCAGCATTTT. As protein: CASSRDTDQPQHF.

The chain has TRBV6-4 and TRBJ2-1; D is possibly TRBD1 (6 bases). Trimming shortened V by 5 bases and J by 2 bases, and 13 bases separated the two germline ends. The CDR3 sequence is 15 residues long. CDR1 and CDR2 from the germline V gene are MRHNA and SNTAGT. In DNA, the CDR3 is TGTGCCAGCAGTTACAGGGCTCTCCCCTACAATGAGCAGTTCTTC. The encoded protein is CASSYRALPYNEQFF.

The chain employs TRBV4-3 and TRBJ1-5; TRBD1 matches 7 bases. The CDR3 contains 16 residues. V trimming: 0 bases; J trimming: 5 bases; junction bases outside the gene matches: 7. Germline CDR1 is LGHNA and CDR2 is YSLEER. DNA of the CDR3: TGCGCCAGCAGCCAAGATTTCGGACAGGCTTATCAGCCCCAGCATTTT. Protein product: CASSQDFGQAYQPQHF.

In DNA form, the CDR3 reads TGTGCCTGGAGTGGGGGGACAGGGGATGGGAATCAGCCCCAGCATTTT. Translation gives CAWSGGTGDGNQPQHF. The V gene is TRBV30, the J gene TRBJ1-5; TRBD1 aligns across 10 bases. Germline-derived CDR1 and CDR2 are GTSNPN and SVGIG (reference sequence). With V trimmed by 1 base and J by 4 bases, 7 bases remained unmatched. The CDR3 totals 16 residues.

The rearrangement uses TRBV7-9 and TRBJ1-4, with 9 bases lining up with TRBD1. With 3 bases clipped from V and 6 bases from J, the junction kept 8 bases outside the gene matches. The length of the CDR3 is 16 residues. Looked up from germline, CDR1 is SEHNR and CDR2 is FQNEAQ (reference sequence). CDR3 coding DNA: TGTGCCAGCAGCTTGGGTAGGGACAGGGACTATGAAAAACTGTTTTTT. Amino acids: CASSLGRDRDYEKLFF.